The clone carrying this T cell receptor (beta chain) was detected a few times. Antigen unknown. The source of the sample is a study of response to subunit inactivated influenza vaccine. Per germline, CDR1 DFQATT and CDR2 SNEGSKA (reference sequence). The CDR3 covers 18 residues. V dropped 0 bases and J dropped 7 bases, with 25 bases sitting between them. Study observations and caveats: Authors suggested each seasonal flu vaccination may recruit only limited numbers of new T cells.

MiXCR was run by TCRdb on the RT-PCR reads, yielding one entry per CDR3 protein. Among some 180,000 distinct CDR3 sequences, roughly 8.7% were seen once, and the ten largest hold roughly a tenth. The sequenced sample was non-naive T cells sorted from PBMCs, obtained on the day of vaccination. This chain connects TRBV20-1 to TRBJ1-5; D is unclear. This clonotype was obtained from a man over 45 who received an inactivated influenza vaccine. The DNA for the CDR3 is TGCAGTGCTAGAGAAAAATACGCGTGGGAGGTCATGGCGCAGCCCCAGCATTTT. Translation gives CSAREKYAWEVMAQPQHF.